A selection of T cell receptor beta chains follows, all from one sample in a study of blood T cell repertoires in COVID-19. The assay was immunoSEQ multiplex PCR, and TCRdb's table has in-frame clones only and misses some. The sample records under 95,000 clones, 70% to 85% being singletons. Sequenced input: peripheral blood. Every receptor here comes from a man aged 50 to 59 with active or convalescent COVID-19. The CDR3 runs from the conserved cysteine through the conserved F or W. D genes are given only for firm matches. A row's size may be missing; if present it is once, few, many or a size class.

D gene	V gene	J gene	clone size	CDR3 protein	CDR3 DNA
TRBD2	TRBV5-4	TRBJ2-5	NA	CASSPSILAGGQETQYF	TGTGCCAGCAGCCCGTCCATCCTAGCGGGGGGACAAGAGACCCAGTACTTC
TRBD2	TRBV7-2	TRBJ2-1	NA	CASRATSGGHNEQFF	TGTGCCAGCAGGGCCACTAGCGGGGGACACAATGAGCAGTTCTTC
TRBD1	TRBV7-6	TRBJ2-7	NA	CASSLAAGGARSFHEQYF	TGTGCCAGCAGCTTAGCGGCAGGGGGCGCGAGAAGTTTCCACGAGCAGTACTTC
NA	TRBV10-3	TRBJ1-5	NA	CAISEGQGYDQPQHF	TGTGCCATCAGTGAGGGACAAGGGTACGATCAGCCCCAGCATTTT
TRBD2	TRBV5-1	TRBJ2-3	few	CASSSFGTSLVDTQYF	TGCGCCAGCAGCTCATTCGGGACTAGCTTGGTAGATACGCAGTATTTT
TRBD1	TRBV29-1	TRBJ1-4	NA	CSVEERTGVNEKLFF	TGCAGCGTTGAAGAACGGACAGGGGTTAATGAAAAACTGTTTTTT
NA	TRBV6-5	TRBJ2-1	NA	CASSSGNSQYNEQFF	TGTGCCAGCAGTAGCGGCAATTCGCAATACAATGAGCAGTTCTTC
NA	TRBV9	TRBJ1-2	NA	CASSVGGLNYGYTF	TGTGCCAGCAGCGTGGGCGGACTGAACTATGGCTACACCTTC
TRBD1	TRBV19	TRBJ1-2	few	CASTHPDRVGGYTF	TGTGCCAGTACTCACCCGGACAGGGTTGGTGGCTACACCTTC
NA	TRBV4-3	TRBJ2-2	NA	CASSQETGNTGELFF	TGCGCCAGCAGCCAAGAAACAGGGAACACCGGGGAGCTGTTTTTT
TRBD2	TRBV7-7	TRBJ2-5	NA	CASSLGAGGPRETQYF	TGTGCCAGCAGCTTAGGAGCGGGGGGGCCCCGGGAGACCCAGTACTTC
TRBD1	TRBV6-5	TRBJ1-1	NA	CASIGTGPSRAFF	TGTGCCAGCATTGGGACAGGGCCCTCACGGGCTTTCTTT
TRBD1	TRBV28	TRBJ1-6	few	CASSSPQGRNSPLHF	TGTGCCAGCAGTTCACCACAGGGGAGGAATTCACCCCTCCACTTT
TRBD2	TRBV13	TRBJ2-7	NA	CASSGGAYEQYF	TGTGCCAGCAGCGGGGGGGCCTACGAGCAGTACTTC
NA	TRBV3-1/TRBV3-2	TRBJ2-2	NA	CASSPVELFF	TGTGCCAGCAGTCCCGTGGAGCTGTTTTTT
NA	TRBV6-2/TRBV6-3	TRBJ2-5	NA	CASSYMGGGETQYF	TGTGCCAGCAGTTACATGGGAGGAGGAGAGACCCAGTACTTC
NA	TRBV12-3/TRBV12-4	TRBJ2-5	NA	CASSLYGAGTQYF	TGTGCCAGCAGTTTATATGGGGCAGGGACCCAGTACTTC
NA	TRBV4-1	TRBJ1-4	NA	CASSQDGNGGRGEKLFF	TGCGCCAGCAGCCAAGATGGCAACGGGGGGCGCGGGGAAAAACTGTTTTTT
TRBD1	TRBV18	TRBJ2-7	NA	CASSSGQGAHEQYF	TGTGCCAGCTCATCAGGACAGGGGGCCCACGAGCAGTACTTC
TRBD2	TRBV7-9	TRBJ2-3	NA	CASSLAGSGGDTQYF	TGTGCCAGCAGCTTAGCGGGTAGCGGGGGAGATACGCAGTATTTT
NA	TRBV6-6	TRBJ2-7	NA	CASSYAVGDEQYF	TGTGCCAGCAGTTACGCGGTCGGGGACGAGCAGTACTTC
TRBD1	TRBV9	TRBJ2-1	NA	CASSVLWKGGASYNEQFF	TGTGCCAGCAGCGTACTATGGAAAGGGGGCGCCTCCTACAATGAGCAGTTCTTC
NA	TRBV2	TRBJ2-2	once	CASSEQGNGELFF	TGTGCCAGCAGTGAACAGGGCAACGGGGAGCTGTTTTTT
NA	TRBV5-1	TRBJ2-3	NA	CASSLGQGGTDTQYF	TGCGCCAGCAGCTTAGGGCAGGGTGGGACAGATACGCAGTATTTT
NA	TRBV6-5	TRBJ1-1	NA	CATPPPREGNTEAFF	TGTGCCACCCCTCCCCCCCGGGAAGGTAACACTGAAGCTTTCTTT
NA	TRBV2	TRBJ1-2	NA	CASSDPWAGGNYGYTF	TGTGCCAGCAGTGATCCGTGGGCGGGAGGTAACTATGGCTACACCTTC
TRBD1	TRBV12-3/TRBV12-4	TRBJ1-2	NA	CASSLQGEGYTF	TGTGCCAGCAGTTTACAGGGGGAGGGCTACACCTTC
NA	TRBV3-1/TRBV3-2	TRBJ1-1	NA	CASSQDPGRAFF	TGTGCCAGCAGCCAAGATCCAGGGCGAGCTTTCTTT
NA	TRBV24-1	TRBJ1-2	NA	CATSDPANYGYTF	TGTGCCACCAGTGATCCGGCTAACTATGGCTACACCTTC
TRBD2	TRBV24-1	TRBJ2-1	NA	CATSRAGGYNEQFF	TGTGCCACCAGTAGAGCGGGGGGTTACAATGAGCAGTTCTTC
TRBD1	TRBV12-5	TRBJ1-1	NA	CASGLVGQGVGNTEAFF	TGTGCTAGTGGTTTGGTCGGACAGGGGGTAGGGAACACTGAAGCTTTCTTT
TRBD2	TRBV6-2/TRBV6-3	TRBJ2-3	NA	CASTPGGAGGPDTQYF	TGTGCCAGCACCCCCGGGGGAGCGGGGGGGCCAGATACGCAGTATTTT
NA	TRBV19	TRBJ1-4	NA	CASSIPGIPNEKLFF	TGTGCCAGTAGTATACCAGGAATTCCTAATGAAAAACTGTTTTTT
NA	TRBV6-5	TRBJ2-7	NA	CASSSWTSSSYEQYF	TGTGCCAGCAGTTCCTGGACTTCAAGCTCCTACGAGCAGTACTTC
TRBD2	TRBV7-2	TRBJ2-3	once	CASSPSGGRGDTQYF	TGTGCCAGCAGCCCTAGCGGGGGGAGGGGAGATACGCAGTATTTT
NA	TRBV7-8	TRBJ1-2	NA	CASSSSSGIYYGYTF	TGTGCCAGCAGCTCTTCCTCCGGGATCTACTATGGCTACACCTTC
TRBD1	TRBV2	TRBJ1-5	few	CASSEVLPRQGWNQPQHF	TGTGCCAGCAGTGAAGTGCTGCCCAGACAGGGGTGGAATCAGCCCCAGCATTTT
NA	TRBV4-3	TRBJ1-1	NA	CASSPSRSGNTEAFF	TGCGCCAGCAGCCCGTCCCGGAGCGGGAACACTGAAGCTTTCTTT
NA	TRBV19	TRBJ1-1	NA	CARGGGGITEAFF	TGTGCCCGAGGGGGGGGCGGGATCACTGAAGCTTTCTTT
NA	TRBV9	TRBJ1-4	NA	CASSVGGGSTNEKLFF	TGTGCCAGCAGCGTAGGGGGAGGATCAACTAATGAAAAACTGTTTTTT
NA	TRBV19	TRBJ2-1	NA	CASSIEGRSSYNEQFF	TGTGCCAGTAGTATAGAGGGCAGAAGCTCCTACAATGAGCAGTTCTTC
TRBD1	TRBV23-1	TRBJ1-5	NA	CASSHRGDRVNQPQHF	TGCGCCAGCAGTCACCGGGGGGACAGGGTGAATCAGCCCCAGCATTTT
NA	TRBV6-6	TRBJ1-2	NA	CASTPKTEANYGYTF	TGTGCCAGCACCCCGAAAACCGAGGCTAACTATGGCTACACCTTC
NA	TRBV19	TRBJ1-5	NA	CASSPRQDNSNQPQHF	TGTGCCAGTAGTCCAAGACAGGACAATAGCAATCAGCCCCAGCATTTT
NA	TRBV11-2	TRBJ1-6	NA	CASSQLEGRNSPLHF	TGTGCCAGCAGCCAATTGGAGGGGCGGAATTCACCCCTCCACTTT